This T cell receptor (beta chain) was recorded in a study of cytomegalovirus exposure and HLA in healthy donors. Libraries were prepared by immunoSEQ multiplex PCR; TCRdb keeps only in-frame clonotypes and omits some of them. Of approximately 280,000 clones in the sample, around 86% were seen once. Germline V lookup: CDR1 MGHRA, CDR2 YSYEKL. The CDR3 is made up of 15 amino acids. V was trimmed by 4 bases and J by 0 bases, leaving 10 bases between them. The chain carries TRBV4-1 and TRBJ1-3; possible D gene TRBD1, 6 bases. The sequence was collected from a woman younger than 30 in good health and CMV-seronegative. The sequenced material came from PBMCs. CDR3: CASSPWTDSGNTIYF. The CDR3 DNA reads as TGCGCCAGCAGCCCCTGGACAGACTCTGGAAACACCATATATTTT.